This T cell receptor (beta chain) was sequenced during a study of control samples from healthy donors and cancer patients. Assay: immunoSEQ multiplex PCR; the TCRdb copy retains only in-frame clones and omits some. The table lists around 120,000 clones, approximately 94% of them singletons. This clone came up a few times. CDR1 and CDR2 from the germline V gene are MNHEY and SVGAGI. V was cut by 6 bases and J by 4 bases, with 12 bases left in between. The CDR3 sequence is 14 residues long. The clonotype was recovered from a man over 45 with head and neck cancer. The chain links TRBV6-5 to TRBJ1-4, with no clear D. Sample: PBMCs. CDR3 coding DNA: TGTGCCAGCAGGCCTAATAAGGGTAATGAAAAACTGTTTTTT. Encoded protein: CASRPNKGNEKLFF.